Detailed here is one T cell receptor beta chain. What it binds is not known. Germline V gene lookup returns CDR1 SGDLS and CDR2 YYNGEE. This CDR3 region has 16 residues. V shed 3 bases, J shed 0 bases, and the junction held 5 bases outside the gene matches. These data belong to a study of T cell responses to AZD1222 COVID-19 vaccine. Study-wide points: Among the donors, most were white British and more were female, and clonal diversity was possibly underestimated. All repertoire sampling was performed exclusively after the peak T cell response. With dominance at 160-218 and 743-854, vaccine-associated CD4 TCRs spanned spike.

Only in-frame clones appear in the TCRdb table, and some are missing; sequencing was by immunoSEQ multiplex PCR. The sample records 140,000 to 150,000 clones, roughly 93% being singletons. The V call is TRBV9, the J call TRBJ2-2; 7 bases line up with TRBD2. Sample: peripheral blood, taken after recovery from COVID-19. The receptor was isolated from an adult who had recovered from COVID-19. Here the CDR3 reads CASSGGTSANTGELFF. CDR3 coding DNA: TGTGCCAGCAGCGGAGGAACTAGCGCGAACACCGGGGAGCTGTTTTTT.